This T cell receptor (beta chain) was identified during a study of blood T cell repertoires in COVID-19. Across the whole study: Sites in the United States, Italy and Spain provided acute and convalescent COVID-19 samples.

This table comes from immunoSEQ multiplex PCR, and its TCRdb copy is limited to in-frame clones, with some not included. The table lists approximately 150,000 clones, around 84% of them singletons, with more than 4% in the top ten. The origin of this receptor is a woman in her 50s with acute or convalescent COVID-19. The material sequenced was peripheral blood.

The CDR3 spells CATLRLAGSLGTGELFF. The CDR3 bases are TGTGCCACCCTAAGACTAGCGGGGTCCCTCGGCACCGGGGAGCTGTTTTTT. This chain links TRBV7-6 with TRBJ2-2, with 11 bases lining up with TRBD2. V gave up 10 bases and J gave up 4 bases; unmatched junction bases: 14. CDR1 SGHVS and CDR2 FNYEAQ come from the germline V gene. There are 17 residues in the CDR3.